This T cell receptor (beta chain) is from a study of T cells in Graves' hyperthyroidism and ophthalmopathy. Study results and limitations: Also found in blood were most expanded thyroid clonotypes above 0.001.

CDR3 size: 13 residues. Trimming cost V 5 bases and J 7 bases, with 12 bases left between them. Germline CDR1 SEHNR, CDR2 FQNEAQ (reference sequence). Points on this clonotype: The antigen remains unidentified.

Exclusion of patients followed from uncontrolled infection, other autoimmune disease, pregnancy or lactation. Clinical symptoms, serum thyroxine, TRAb, thyroid ultrasound and orbital computed tomography informed diagnoses. The CDR3 regions of TCR beta were amplified from RNA transcripts. The HTBI primer set served for first-round RT-PCR of the TCR CDR3. TCRdb ran MiXCR on the multiplex PCR reads and lists one entry per CDR3 protein. The table records some 510,000 distinct CDR3 sequences, about 45% of them present only once. Sequencing was carried out using peripheral blood or thyroid tissue (not recorded which). The origin of this receptor is a woman between 18 and 29 years old with Graves' hyperthyroidism. This chain uses TRBV7-9 with TRBJ1-5; D not certain. The CDR3 bases are TGTGCCAGCAGCCCTTCCGGTCCCCAGCCCCAGCATTTT. Its protein is CASSPSGPQPQHF.